This T cell receptor beta chain was sequenced for a study of cytomegalovirus exposure and HLA in healthy donors. Findings of the study overall: Three CMV-associated chains proved CMV antigen-specific in vitro. The study recorded more than 150 TCR beta chains that were cytomegalovirus-associated. A cluster of highly shared sequence variants was likely a sequencing artifact.

The germline gives CDR1 MDHEN, CDR2 SYDVKM. The J segment lost 7 bases and the V segment lost 6 bases, leaving 17 bases of the junction unmatched. CDR3 length: 17 residues. This clone was seen only a few times. Its antigen is undetermined. The PCR had 60 Vbeta and 13 Jbeta primers. Measured with immunoSEQ multiplex PCR; TCRdb has only the in-frame clones, and not every one. The top ten clones hold less than 15% of a sample with around 99,000 clones, roughly 70% of them seen once. This sequence originates from a woman in her 40s in good health and CMV-seropositive. The chain couples TRBV28 to TRBJ1-4; 7 bases match TRBD1. The material sequenced was PBMCs. CDR3 region: CASRGSTGYRDGEKLFF. The CDR3 region has the DNA TGTGCCAGCAGGGGATCGACAGGGTATCGTGATGGTGAAAAACTGTTTTTT.